This entry lists 12 T cell receptor beta chains sequenced from one sample in a study of shared clonotypes between healthy human individuals. Some clones are missing from TCRdb's copy, which holds only in-frame ones; the method was immunoSEQ multiplex PCR. The sample records about 1.5 million clones, approximately 98% being singletons. The specimen was naive CD4+ T cells sorted from blood. The subset denotes: CD45RA+ positively selected. All receptors derive from a man aged 25 to 45 in good health.

The chain carries TRBV18 and TRBJ1-1, with TRBD1 matching 7 bases. This CDR3 is 19 amino acids long. V lost 1 base to trimming and J lost 4 bases; unmatched junction nucleotides: 18. The germline CDR1 and CDR2 sequences are KGHSH and LQKENI. In DNA form, the CDR3 reads TGTGCCAGCTCACCACGGGTGCGGCCAGGGGGTGAGTGGAGCACTGAAGCTTTCTTT. Its protein product is CASSPRVRPGGEWSTEAFF.

Turning to this clone: Germline and junction disagree at one end, which may indicate a read error. Other DNA variants within this sample encode the same CDR3. J is TRBJ2-1 and V is TRBV28, with D possibly matching TRBD2 (6 bases). Looked up from germline, CDR1 is MDHEN and CDR2 is SYDVKM. The CDR3 sequence is 13 residues long. CDR3 sequence reads: CASIGGTYNEQFF. The CDR3 coding sequence is TGTGCCAGCATAGGAGGGACCTATAATGAGCAGTTCTTC.

V and J are TRBV29-1 and TRBJ2-7; TRBD2 matches at 9 bases. The CDR3 has 13 residues. V shed 3 bases, J shed 7 bases, and the junction held 7 bases outside the gene matches. Germline values: CDR1 SQVTM, CDR2 ANQGSEA. The CDR3 is CSVEASGMGEQYF. The CDR3 DNA reads as TGCAGCGTTGAGGCTAGCGGGATGGGGGAGCAGTACTTC.

The chain is built from TRBV2 and TRBJ1-1; D remains ambiguous. Trimming cost V 6 bases and J 5 bases, with 16 bases left between them. The CDR3 runs 14 residues. From germline, CDR1 is SNHLY and CDR2 FYNNEI. CDR3 sequence (DNA): TGTGCCAGCAGCGCTATTCTAAGGGAGACTGAAGCTTTCTTT. It codes for CASSAILRETEAFF. Supplemented by reference TRBV2 and TRBJ1-1, the full variable domain reads EPEVTQTPSHQVTQMGQEVILRCVPISNHLYFYWYRQILGQKVEFLVSFYNNEISEKSEIFDDQFSVERPDGSNFTLKIRSTKLEDSAMYFCASSAILRETEAFFGQGTRLTVV.

This clone was recorded once. V usage is TRBV29-1 and J usage is TRBJ2-7, with D possibly TRBD1 on 6 matching bases. The V gene lost 5 bases and the J gene lost 11 bases, with 28 bases spanning the gap. Germline V lookup: CDR1 SQVTM, CDR2 ANQGSEA. This CDR3 region has 15 residues. The CDR3 nucleotides read TGCAGCGTTTTAGCCTTCCGGACAGAAACACTTACGGAGTACTTC. Protein sequence: CSVLAFRTETLTEYF.

This clone showed up just once. This chain connects TRBV9 to TRBJ2-1; possibly TRBD1 or TRBD2 for D (5 bases each). The length of the CDR3 is 18 residues. V gave up 1 base and J gave up 8 bases, with 25 bases separating them. The germline V gene has CDR1 SGDLS and CDR2 YYNGEE. CDR3: CASSVRVWGTATGDEQFF. The CDR3 DNA follows: TGTGCCAGCAGCGTACGTGTGTGGGGGACCGCAACGGGCGATGAGCAGTTCTTC.

The rearrangement links TRBV10-1 to TRBJ1-1; possibly TRBD1 for D (6 bases). V shed 0 bases and J shed 0 bases, with 8 bases lying between them. The CDR3 extends over 15 amino acids. CDR1 and CDR2 from the germline V gene are WNHNN and SYGVQD (reference sequence). CDR3 coding DNA: TGCGCCAGCAGTGAGTCCGGGGGCGTGAACACTGAAGCTTTCTTT. It codes for CASSESGGVNTEAFF.

The gene calls are TRBV11-2 and TRBJ1-5, with D possibly being TRBD1 (5 bases). The CDR3 spans 13 residues. Germline V gives CDR1 SGHAT, CDR2 FQNNGV. Trimming took off 7 bases at V and 9 bases at J, with 16 bases between the two ends. The CDR3 here is CASNPGPRLPQHF. CDR3 nucleotide sequence: TGTGCCAGCAACCCGGGACCTAGGCTGCCCCAGCATTTT.

The chain is built from TRBV25-1 and TRBJ1-2, with D possibly TRBD1 on 5 matching bases. The germline V gene encodes CDR1 MGHDK and CDR2 SYGVNS. This CDR3 region has 13 residues. V lost 0 bases and J lost 8, with 10 bases in between. The CDR3 protein is CASSEYQGRGYTF. The DNA of the CDR3 is TGTGCCAGCAGTGAATACCAGGGAAGGGGCTACACCTTC.

This chain connects TRBV10-2 to TRBJ2-1, with 7 bases aligning to TRBD2. V was clipped by 8 bases and J by 9 bases; unmatched bases: 10. This CDR3 comprises 13 residues. The germline V gene encodes CDR1 WSHSY and CDR2 SAAADI. In nucleotides, the CDR3 is TGCGCCAGCGGGTCTAGCGGCATTTTTGAGCAGTTCTTC. As protein: CASGSSGIFEQFF.

Of note for this clone: The same CDR3 arises from other DNA sequences in this sample as well. The V gene is TRBV5-6, the J gene TRBJ2-7, with D possibly being TRBD1 or TRBD2 (5 bases each). V was pared by 4 bases and J by 3 bases, with 11 bases between. Germline V gene data show CDR1 as SGHDT and CDR2 as YYEEEE. The CDR3 totals 13 residues. As DNA, the CDR3 is TGTGCCAGCAGCCCGGGACGGAACTACGAGCAGTACTTC. This sequence encodes CASSPGRNYEQYF.

J is TRBJ2-7 and V is TRBV27; 7 nucleotides line up with TRBD1. The CDR3 runs 15 residues. After removal of 5 bases from V and 7 bases from J, the junction contained 14 bases not matched to a gene. Looked up from germline, CDR1 is MNHEY and CDR2 is SMNVEV (reference sequence). The CDR3 region is CASSPYPGTVREQYF. In nucleotides, the CDR3 is TGTGCCAGCAGTCCTTACCCCGGGACAGTAAGGGAGCAGTACTTC.